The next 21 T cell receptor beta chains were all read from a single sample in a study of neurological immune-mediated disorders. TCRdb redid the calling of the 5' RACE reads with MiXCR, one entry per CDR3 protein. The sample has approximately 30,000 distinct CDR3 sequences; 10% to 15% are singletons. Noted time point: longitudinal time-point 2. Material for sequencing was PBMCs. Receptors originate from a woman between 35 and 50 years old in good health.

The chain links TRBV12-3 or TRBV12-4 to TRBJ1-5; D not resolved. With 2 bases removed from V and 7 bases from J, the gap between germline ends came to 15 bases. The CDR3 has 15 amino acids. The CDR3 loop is CASSLTGEVSQPQHF. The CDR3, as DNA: TGTGCCAGCAGTTTAACCGGGGAGGTGAGCCAGCCCCAGCATTTT.

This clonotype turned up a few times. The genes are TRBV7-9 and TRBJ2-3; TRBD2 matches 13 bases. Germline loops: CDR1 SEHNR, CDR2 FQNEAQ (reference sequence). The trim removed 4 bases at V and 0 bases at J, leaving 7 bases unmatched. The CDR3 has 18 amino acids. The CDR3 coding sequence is TGTGCCAGCAGCTCCCAGACTAGCGGGGGGACTAGCACAGATACGCAGTATTTT. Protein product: CASSSQTSGGTSTDTQYF.

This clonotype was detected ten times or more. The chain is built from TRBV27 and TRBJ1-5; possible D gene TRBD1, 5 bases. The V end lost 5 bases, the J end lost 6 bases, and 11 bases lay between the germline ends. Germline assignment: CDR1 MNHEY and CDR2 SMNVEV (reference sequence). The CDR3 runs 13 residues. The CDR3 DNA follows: TGTGCCAGCAGTCCGGGGACCCCTCAGCCCCAGCATTTT. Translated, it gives CASSPGTPQPQHF.

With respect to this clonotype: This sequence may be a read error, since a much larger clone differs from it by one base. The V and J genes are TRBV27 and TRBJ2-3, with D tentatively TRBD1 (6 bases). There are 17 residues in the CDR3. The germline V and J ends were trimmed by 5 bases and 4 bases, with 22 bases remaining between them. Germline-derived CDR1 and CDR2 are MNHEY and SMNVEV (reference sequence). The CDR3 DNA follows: TGTGCCAGCAGTCCCCGAGGGGGACCCTTGATGGCAGATACGCAGTATTTT. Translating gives CASSPRGGPLMADTQYF.

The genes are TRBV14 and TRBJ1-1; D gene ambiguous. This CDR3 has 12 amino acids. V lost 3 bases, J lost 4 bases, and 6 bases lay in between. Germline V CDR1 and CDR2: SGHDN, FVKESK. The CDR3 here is CASSQYSTEAFF. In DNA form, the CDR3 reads TGTGCCAGCAGCCAGTACTCCACTGAAGCTTTCTTT.

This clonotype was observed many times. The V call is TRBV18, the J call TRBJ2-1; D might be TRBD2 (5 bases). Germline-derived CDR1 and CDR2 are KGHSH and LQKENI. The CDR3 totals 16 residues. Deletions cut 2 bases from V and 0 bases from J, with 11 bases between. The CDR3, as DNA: TGTGCCAGCTCACCAAGTCAGCGGAGCTCCTACAATGAGCAGTTCTTC. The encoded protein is CASSPSQRSSYNEQFF.

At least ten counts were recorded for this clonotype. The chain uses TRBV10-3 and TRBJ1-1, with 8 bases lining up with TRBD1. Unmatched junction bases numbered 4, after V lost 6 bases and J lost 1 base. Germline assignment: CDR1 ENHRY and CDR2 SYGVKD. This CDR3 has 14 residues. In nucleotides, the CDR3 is TGTGCCATCAGGGGGACAGGAGAGAACACTGAAGCTTTCTTT. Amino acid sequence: CAIRGTGENTEAFF.

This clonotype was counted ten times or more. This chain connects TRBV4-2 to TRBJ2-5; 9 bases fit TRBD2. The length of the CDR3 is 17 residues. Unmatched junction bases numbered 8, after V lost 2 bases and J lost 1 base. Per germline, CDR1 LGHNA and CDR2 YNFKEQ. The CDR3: CASSQRTAGGPQETQYF. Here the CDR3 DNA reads TGTGCCAGCAGCCAACGTACAGCGGGGGGCCCCCAAGAGACCCAGTACTTC.

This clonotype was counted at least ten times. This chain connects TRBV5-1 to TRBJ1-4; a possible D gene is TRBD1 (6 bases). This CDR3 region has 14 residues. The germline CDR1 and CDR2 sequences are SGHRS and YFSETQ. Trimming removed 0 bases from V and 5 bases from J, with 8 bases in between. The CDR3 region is CASSLAQGNEKLFF. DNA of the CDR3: TGCGCCAGCAGCTTGGCTCAGGGGAATGAAAAACTGTTTTTT.

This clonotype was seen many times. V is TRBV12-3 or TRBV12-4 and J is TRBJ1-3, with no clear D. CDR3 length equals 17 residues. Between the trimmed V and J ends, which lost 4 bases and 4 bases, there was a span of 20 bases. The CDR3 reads CASSSPVPGSLGNTIYF. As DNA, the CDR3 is TGTGCCAGCAGTTCACCGGTTCCGGGGTCCCTGGGAAACACCATATATTTT.

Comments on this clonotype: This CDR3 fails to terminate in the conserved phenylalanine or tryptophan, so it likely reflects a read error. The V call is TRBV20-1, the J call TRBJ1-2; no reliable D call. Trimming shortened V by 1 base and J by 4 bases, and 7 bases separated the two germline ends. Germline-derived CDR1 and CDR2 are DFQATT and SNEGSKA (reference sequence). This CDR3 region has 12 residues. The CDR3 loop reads CSARGGGYGYTI. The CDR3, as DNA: TGCAGTGCTAGAGGCGGAGGCTATGGCTACACCATC.

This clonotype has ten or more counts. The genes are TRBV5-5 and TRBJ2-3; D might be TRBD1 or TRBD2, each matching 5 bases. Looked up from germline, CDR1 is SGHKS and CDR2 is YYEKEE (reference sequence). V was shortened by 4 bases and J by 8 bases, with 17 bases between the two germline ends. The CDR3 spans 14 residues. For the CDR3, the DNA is TGTGCCAGCAGCAAACCCCGGGACGCCGCTACGCAGTATTTT. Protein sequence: CASSKPRDAATQYF.

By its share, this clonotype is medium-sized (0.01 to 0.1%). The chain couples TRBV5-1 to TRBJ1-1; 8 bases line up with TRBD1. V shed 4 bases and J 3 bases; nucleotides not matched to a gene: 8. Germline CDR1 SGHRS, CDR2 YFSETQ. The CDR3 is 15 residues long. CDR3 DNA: TGCGCCAGCAGCCCCGAGCCGGACAGGGACACTGAAGCTTTCTTT. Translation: CASSPEPDRDTEAFF. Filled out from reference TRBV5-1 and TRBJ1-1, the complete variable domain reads KAGVTQTPRYLIKTRGQQVTLSCSPISGHRSVSWYQQTPGQGLQFLFEYFSETQRNKGNFPGRFSGRQFSNSRSEMNVSTLELGDSALYLCASSPEPDRDTEAFFGQGTRLTVV.

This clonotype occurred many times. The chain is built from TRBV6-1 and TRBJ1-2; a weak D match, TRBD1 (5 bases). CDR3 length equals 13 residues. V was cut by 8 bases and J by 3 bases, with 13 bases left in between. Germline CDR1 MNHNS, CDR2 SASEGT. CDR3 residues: CASEWGGYYGYTF. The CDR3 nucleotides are TGTGCCAGCGAATGGGGCGGATACTATGGCTACACCTTC.

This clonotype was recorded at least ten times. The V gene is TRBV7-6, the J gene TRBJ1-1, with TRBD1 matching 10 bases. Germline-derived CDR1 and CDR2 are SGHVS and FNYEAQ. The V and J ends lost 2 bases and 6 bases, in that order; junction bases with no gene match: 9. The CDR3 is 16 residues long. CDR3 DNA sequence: TGTGCCAGCAGCTTATACCGGGTCGGACAGGGGGCTGAAGCTTTCTTT. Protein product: CASSLYRVGQGAEAFF.

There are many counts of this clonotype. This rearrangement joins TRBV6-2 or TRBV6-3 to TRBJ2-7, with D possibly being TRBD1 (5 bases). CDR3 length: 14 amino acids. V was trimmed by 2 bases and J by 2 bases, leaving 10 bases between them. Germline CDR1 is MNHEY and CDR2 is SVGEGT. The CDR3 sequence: CASSYPQGPYEQYF. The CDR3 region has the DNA TGTGCCAGCAGTTACCCCCAGGGTCCCTACGAGCAGTACTTC.

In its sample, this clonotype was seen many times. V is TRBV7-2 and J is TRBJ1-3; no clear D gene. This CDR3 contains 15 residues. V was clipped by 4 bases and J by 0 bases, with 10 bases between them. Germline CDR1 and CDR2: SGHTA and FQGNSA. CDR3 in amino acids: CASSSVELSGNTIYF. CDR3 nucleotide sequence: TGTGCCAGCAGCTCCGTAGAACTCTCTGGAAACACCATATATTTT.

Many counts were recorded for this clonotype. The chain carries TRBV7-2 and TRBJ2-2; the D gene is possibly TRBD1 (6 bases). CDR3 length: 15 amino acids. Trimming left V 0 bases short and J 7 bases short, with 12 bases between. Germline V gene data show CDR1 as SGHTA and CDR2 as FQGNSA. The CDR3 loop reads CASSLARGGLGELFF. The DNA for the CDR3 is TGTGCCAGCAGCTTAGCGCGAGGGGGTCTCGGGGAGCTGTTTTTT.

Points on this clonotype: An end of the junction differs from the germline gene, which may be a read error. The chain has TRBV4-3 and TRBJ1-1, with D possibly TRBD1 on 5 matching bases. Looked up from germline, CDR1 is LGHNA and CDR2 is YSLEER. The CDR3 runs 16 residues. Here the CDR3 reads CASSQDNPGFFTEAFF. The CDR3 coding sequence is TGCGCTAGCAGCCAAGATAATCCAGGGTTTTTCACTGAAGCTTTCTTT.

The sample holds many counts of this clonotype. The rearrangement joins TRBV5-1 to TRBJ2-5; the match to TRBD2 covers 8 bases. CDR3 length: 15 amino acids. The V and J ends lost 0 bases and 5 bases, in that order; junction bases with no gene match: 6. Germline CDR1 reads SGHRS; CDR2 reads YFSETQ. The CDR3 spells CASSLGSGTYETQYF. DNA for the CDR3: TGCGCCAGCAGCTTGGGTAGCGGGACATACGAGACCCAGTACTTC.

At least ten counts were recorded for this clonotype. The CDR3 DNA is TGCAGTGCTAGAGGTTGGGACGGATCTAACTATGGCTACACCTTC. Translation gives CSARGWDGSNYGYTF. The chain joins TRBV20-1 to TRBJ1-2; perhaps TRBD1 as D (5 bases). The CDR3 extends over 15 amino acids. Germline CDR1 is DFQATT and CDR2 is SNEGSKA (reference sequence). Trimming shortened V by 1 base and J by 0 bases, and 12 bases separated the two germline ends.